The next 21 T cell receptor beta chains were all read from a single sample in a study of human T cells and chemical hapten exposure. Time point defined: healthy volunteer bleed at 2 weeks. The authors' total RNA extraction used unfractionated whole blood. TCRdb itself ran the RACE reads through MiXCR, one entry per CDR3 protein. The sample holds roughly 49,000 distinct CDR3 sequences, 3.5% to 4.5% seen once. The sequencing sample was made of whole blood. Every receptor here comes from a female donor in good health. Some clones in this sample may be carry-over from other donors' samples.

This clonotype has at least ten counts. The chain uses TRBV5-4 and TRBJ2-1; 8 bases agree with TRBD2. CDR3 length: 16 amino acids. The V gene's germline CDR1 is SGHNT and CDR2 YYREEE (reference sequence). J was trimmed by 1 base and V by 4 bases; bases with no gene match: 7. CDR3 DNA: TGTGCCAGCAGCACCGGGGGGGCCGGGTCCTACAATGAGCAGTTCTTC. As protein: CASSTGGAGSYNEQFF.

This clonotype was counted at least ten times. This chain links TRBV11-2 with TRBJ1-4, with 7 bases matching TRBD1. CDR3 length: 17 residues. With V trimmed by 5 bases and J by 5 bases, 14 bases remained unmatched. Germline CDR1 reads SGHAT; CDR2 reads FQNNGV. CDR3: CASSRPGQLFRNEKLFF. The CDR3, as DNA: TGTGCCAGCAGCAGGCCGGGACAGCTGTTTCGAAATGAAAAACTGTTTTTT.

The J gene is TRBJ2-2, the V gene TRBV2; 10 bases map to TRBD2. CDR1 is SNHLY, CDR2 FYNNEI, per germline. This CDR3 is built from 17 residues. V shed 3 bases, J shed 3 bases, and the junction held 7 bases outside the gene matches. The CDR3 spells CASSEGTSEIYTGELFF. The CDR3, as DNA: TGTGCCAGCAGTGAGGGGACTAGCGAGATTTACACCGGGGAGCTGTTTTTT. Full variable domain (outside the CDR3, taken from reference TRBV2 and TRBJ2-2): EPEVTQTPSHQVTQMGQEVILRCVPISNHLYFYWYRQILGQKVEFLVSFYNNEISEKSEIFDDQFSVERPDGSNFTLKIRSTKLEDSAMYFCASSEGTSEIYTGELFFGEGSRLTVL.

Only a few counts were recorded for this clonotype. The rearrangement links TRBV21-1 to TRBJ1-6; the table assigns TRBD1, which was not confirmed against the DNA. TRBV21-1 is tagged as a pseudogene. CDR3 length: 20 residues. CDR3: CASSKAHDRGDSSYNSPLHF. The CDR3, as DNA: TGTGCCAGCAGCAAAGCCCATGACAGGGGGGATAGCTCCTATAATTCACCCCTCCACTTT.

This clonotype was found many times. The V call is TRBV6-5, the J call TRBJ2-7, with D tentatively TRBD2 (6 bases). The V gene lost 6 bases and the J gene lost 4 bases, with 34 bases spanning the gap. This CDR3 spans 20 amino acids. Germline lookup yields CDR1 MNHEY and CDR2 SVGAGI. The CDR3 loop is CASSYTGLGLEGSGGYEQYF. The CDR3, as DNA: TGTGCCAGCAGCTACACGGGCTTAGGGCTAGAGGGTAGCGGAGGGTACGAGCAGTACTTC.

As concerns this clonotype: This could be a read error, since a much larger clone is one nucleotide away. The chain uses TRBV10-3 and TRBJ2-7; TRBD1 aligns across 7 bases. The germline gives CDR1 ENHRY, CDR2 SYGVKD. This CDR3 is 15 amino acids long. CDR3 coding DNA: TGTGCCATCGCACGGGGTACAGGGGCCTCCTACAAGCAGTACTTC. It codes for CAIARGTGASYKQYF.

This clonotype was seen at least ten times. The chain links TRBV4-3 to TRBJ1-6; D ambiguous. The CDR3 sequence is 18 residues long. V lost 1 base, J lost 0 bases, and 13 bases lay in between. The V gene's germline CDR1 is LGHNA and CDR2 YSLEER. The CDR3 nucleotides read TGCGCCAGCAGCCAAGGGGCTCTGAAAGGCTCCTATAATTCACCCCTCCACTTT. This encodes CASSQGALKGSYNSPLHF.

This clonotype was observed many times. The CDR3 loop is CASSPRAPDSGHHPREQYF. In DNA form, the CDR3 reads TGTGCCAGCAGCCCTCGGGCCCCAGATTCGGGACACCACCCTAGGGAGCAGTACTTC. This chain connects TRBV12-3 or TRBV12-4 to TRBJ2-7, with D tentatively TRBD1 (6 bases). The V end was cut by 6 bases, the J end by 7 bases, with 34 bases between. The CDR3 is made up of 19 amino acids.

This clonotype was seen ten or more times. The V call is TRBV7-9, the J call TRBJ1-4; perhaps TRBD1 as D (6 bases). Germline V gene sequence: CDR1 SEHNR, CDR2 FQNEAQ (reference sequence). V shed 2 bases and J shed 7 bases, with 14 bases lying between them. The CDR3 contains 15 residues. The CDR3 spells CASSLRTGRFEKLFF. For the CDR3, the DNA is TGTGCCAGCAGCTTACGCACAGGGAGGTTTGAAAAACTGTTTTTT.

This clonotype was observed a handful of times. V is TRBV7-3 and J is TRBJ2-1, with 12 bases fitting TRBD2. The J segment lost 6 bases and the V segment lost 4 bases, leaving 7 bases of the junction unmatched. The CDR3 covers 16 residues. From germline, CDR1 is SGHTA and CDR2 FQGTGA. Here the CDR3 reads CASSSLAGGLGNEQFF. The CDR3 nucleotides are TGTGCCAGCAGCTCCCTAGCGGGGGGGCTCGGCAATGAGCAGTTCTTC.

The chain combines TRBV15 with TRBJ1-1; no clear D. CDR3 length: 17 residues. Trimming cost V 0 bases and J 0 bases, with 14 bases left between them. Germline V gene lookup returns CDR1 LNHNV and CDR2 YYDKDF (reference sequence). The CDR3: CATSRDRRLRLNTEAFF. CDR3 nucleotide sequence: TGTGCCACCAGCAGAGATCGGCGCCTTCGGTTGAACACTGAAGCTTTCTTT.

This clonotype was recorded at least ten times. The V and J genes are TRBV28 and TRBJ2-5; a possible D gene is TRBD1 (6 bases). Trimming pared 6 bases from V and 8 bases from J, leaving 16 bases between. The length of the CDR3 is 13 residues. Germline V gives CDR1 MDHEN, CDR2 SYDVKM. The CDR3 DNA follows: TGTGCCAGCAGATTTCAGGGGCGCGGAACCCAGTACTTC. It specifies CASRFQGRGTQYF.

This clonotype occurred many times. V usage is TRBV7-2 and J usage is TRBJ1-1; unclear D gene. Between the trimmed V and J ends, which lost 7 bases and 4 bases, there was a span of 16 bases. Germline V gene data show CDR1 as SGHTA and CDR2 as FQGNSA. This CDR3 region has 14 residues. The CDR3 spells CASILEKGFTEAFF. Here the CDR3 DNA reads TGTGCCAGCATCCTAGAGAAAGGTTTCACTGAAGCTTTCTTT.

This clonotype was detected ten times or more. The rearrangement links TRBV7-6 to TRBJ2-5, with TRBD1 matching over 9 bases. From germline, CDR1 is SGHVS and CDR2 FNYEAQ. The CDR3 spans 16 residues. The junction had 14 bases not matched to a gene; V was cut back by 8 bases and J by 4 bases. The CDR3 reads CASSPRGSTGGETQYF. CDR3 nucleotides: TGTGCCAGCTCCCCGCGTGGGTCGACAGGGGGAGAGACCCAGTACTTC.

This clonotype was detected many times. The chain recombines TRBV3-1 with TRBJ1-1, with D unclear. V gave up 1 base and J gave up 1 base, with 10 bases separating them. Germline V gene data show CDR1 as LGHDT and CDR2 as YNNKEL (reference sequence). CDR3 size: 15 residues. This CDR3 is CASSQVGTANTEAFF. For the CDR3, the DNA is TGTGCCAGCAGCCAAGTTGGTACAGCGAACACTGAAGCTTTCTTT.

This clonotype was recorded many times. The CDR3 DNA reads TGTGCCAGCAGTGGGGACGGGGAGGGTCAGGATGAGCAGTTCTTC. Amino acids: CASSGDGEGQDEQFF. The chain uses TRBV2 and TRBJ2-1, with 7 bases lining up with TRBD2. Germline CDR1 and CDR2: SNHLY and FYNNEI. The J segment lost 8 bases and the V segment lost 4 bases, leaving 11 bases of the junction unmatched. CDR3 length: 15 amino acids.

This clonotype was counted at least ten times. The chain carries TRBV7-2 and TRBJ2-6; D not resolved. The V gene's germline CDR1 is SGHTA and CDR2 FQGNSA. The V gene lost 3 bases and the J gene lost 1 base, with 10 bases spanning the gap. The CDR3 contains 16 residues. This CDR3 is CASSFFVGSGANVLTF. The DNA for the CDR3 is TGTGCCAGCAGCTTTTTTGTGGGATCTGGGGCCAACGTCCTGACTTTC.

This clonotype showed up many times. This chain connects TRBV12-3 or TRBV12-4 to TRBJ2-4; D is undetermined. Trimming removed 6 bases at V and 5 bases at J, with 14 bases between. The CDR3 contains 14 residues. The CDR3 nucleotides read TGTGCCAGCAGCTTCCGAGTGCGAGAAAACATTCAGTACTTC. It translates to CASSFRVRENIQYF.

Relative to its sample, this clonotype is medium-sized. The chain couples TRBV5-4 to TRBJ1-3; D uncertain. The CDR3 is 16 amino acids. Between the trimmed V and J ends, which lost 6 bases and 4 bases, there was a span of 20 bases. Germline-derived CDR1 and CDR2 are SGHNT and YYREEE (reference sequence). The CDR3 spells CASTQTFRAQGNTIYF. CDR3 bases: TGTGCCAGCACCCAAACTTTTCGGGCGCAAGGAAACACCATATATTTT.

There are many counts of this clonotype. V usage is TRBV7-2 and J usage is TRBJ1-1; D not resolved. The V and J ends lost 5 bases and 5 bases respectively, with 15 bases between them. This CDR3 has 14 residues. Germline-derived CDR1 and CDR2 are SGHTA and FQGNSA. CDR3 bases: TGTGCCAGCAGCCTTACAGCCCCTTCGACTGAAGCTTTCTTT. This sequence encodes CASSLTAPSTEAFF.

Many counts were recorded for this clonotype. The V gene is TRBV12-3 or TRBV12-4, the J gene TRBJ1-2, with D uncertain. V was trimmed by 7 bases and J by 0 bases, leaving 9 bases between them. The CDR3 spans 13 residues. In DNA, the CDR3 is TGTGCCAGCAAACAAGACACTAACTATGGCTACACCTTC. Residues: CASKQDTNYGYTF.